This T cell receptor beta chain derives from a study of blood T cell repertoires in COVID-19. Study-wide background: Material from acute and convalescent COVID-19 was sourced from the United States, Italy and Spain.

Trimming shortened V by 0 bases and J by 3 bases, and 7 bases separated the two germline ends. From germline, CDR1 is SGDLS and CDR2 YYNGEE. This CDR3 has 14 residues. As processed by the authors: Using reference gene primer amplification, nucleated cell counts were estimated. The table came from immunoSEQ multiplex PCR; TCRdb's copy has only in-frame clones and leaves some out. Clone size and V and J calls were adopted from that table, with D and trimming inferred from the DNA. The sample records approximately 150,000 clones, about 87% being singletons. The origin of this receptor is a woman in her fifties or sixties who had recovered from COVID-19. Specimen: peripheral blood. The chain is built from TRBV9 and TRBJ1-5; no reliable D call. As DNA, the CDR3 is TGTGCCAGCAGCGTAGGGGAGTACAATCAGCCCCAGCATTTT. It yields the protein CASSVGEYNQPQHF.